Listed below are T cell receptor beta chains from one sample, sequenced in a study of spatial heterogeneity in lung cancer. TCRdb ran MiXCR on the 5' RACE reads and lists one entry per CDR3 protein. The sample shows 49,000 or so distinct CDR3 sequences, about 12% of them seen only once. Here the sequenced sample was PBMCs, taken at surgery. The origin of the receptors is a female donor with early-stage non-small cell lung cancer. Each CDR3 is given with its conserved first and last residue. The D gene is left open where the match is weak. Some rows have no size entry. The others give once, few or many, or a class for an expanded clone.

TRBV18	NA	TRBD1	TRBJ2-7	TGTGCCAGCTCACAACTCGGGACAGGGGGTAGAAACGAGCAGTACTTC	CASSQLGTGGRNEQYF
TRBV12-3/TRBV12-4	many	TRBD1	TRBJ1-3	TGTGCCAGCAGTTTAGTTAGGACAGGGGGTAACACCATATATTTT	CASSLVRTGGNTIYF
TRBV20-1	few	NA	TRBJ1-1	TGCAGTGCTAGAGTATCCGGGACTTACACTGAAGCTTTCTTT	CSARVSGTYTEAFF
TRBV5-5	few	NA	TRBJ2-7	TGTGCCAGCAGCTTCCACCATGGCGAGCAGTACTTC	CASSFHHGEQYF
TRBV7-8	few	NA	TRBJ2-4	TGTGCCAGCAGCCGTCCCCACCCCACAGAAAACATTCAGTACTTC	CASSRPHPTENIQYF
TRBV28	NA	TRBD1	TRBJ2-7	TGTGCCAGCAGCGGACAGGTACCCACCTACGAGCAGTACTTC	CASSGQVPTYEQYF
TRBV9	NA	NA	TRBJ2-2	TGTGCCAGCAGCGTAGGAGGAGGGCCGACCGGGGAGCTGTTTTTT	CASSVGGGPTGELFF
TRBV6-5	few	NA	TRBJ1-4	TGTGCCAGCAGTTACTCCGGGACGGATGAAAAACTGTTTTTT	CASSYSGTDEKLFF
TRBV9	many	TRBD1	TRBJ2-7	TGTGCCAGCAGCGTCTCACAGGGGTACGAGCAGTACTTC	CASSVSQGYEQYF
TRBV6-6	many	NA	TRBJ1-5	TGTGCCAGCAGTTATTATAAGGCAGCCTACAATCAGCCCCAGCATTTT	CASSYYKAAYNQPQHF
TRBV28	few	NA	TRBJ1-6	TGTGCCAGCAGTTTTAGGCTATTCTCCTCCTATAATTCACCCCTCCACTTT	CASSFRLFSSYNSPLHF
TRBV6-6	NA	NA	TRBJ1-3	TGTGCCAGCAGTTACTCCTCCGCGGGCTCTGGAAACACCATATATTTT	CASSYSSAGSGNTIYF
TRBV5-1	few	NA	TRBJ2-3	TGCGCCAGCAGCTTGGGGGCCTCTAGCACAGATACGCAGTATTTT	CASSLGASSTDTQYF
TRBV7-2	few	NA	TRBJ2-1	TGTGCCAGCAGCGTATACAATGAGCAGTTCTTC	CASSVYNEQFF
TRBV5-1	few	NA	TRBJ1-4	TGCGCCAGCAGCTTGGGACCAGGGGCGGCGGAAAAACTGTTTTTT	CASSLGPGAAEKLFF
TRBV6-4	NA	NA	TRBJ2-4	TGTGCCAGCAGTGACTCCCGAGCATCTCCACCAGGGAAAGAGAACATTCAGTACTTC	CASSDSRASPPGKENIQYF
TRBV7-3	NA	TRBD2	TRBJ2-3	TGTGCCAGCAGCCGGATGGCGGGGGCAGATACGCAGTATTTT	CASSRMAGADTQYF
TRBV29-1	few	TRBD2	TRBJ2-5	TGCAGCGTTGGGGAGGGGAAAGAGACCCAGTACTTC	CSVGEGKETQYF
TRBV12-3/TRBV12-4	few	NA	TRBJ2-1	TGTGCCAGCCAGGGGTCCAGCTCCTACAATGAGCAGTTCTTC	CASQGSSSYNEQFF
TRBV12-3/TRBV12-4	few	NA	TRBJ2-3	TGTGCCAGCAGTTTGGGGGGGGGCAGGGATACGCAGTATTTT	CASSLGGGRDTQYF
TRBV6-1	NA	NA	TRBJ1-5	TGTGCCAGCAGTGAACTAGGGATCAATCAGCCCCAGCATTTT	CASSELGINQPQHF
TRBV10-3	few	TRBD2	TRBJ2-1	TGTGCCATCAGTAATCCGGGACTAGCCTCCAGTGAGCAGTTCTTC	CAISNPGLASSEQFF
TRBV27	NA	NA	TRBJ1-5	TGTGCCAGCAGTCCAGCCCATCAGCAGCCCCAGCATTTT	CASSPAHQQPQHF
TRBV5-4	few	NA	TRBJ1-1	TGTGCCAGCAGCCCCAGGGTTGACACTGAAGCTTTCTTT	CASSPRVDTEAFF
TRBV5-1	NA	NA	TRBJ1-1	TGCGCCAGCAGCCTACAAGGGACCGAGGATAATCCTGAAGCTTTCTTT	CASSLQGTEDNPEAFF
TRBV29-1	few	TRBD1	TRBJ2-7	TGCAGCGTTGCCGGGACAGGCACATCGTACGAGCAGTACTTC	CSVAGTGTSYEQYF
TRBV29-1	few	NA	TRBJ1-1	TGCAGCGTCAAACGGGGTGTGGGGACTGAAGCTTTCTTT	CSVKRGVGTEAFF
TRBV5-5	few	TRBD2	TRBJ2-4	TGTGCCAGCAGCTTGTTGGCACTCGGGACTATAAACATTCAGTACTTC	CASSLLALGTINIQYF
TRBV12-3/TRBV12-4	NA	NA	TRBJ2-7	TGTGCCAGCAGCCGACAAGATTACGAGCAGTACTTC	CASSRQDYEQYF
TRBV6-5	few	NA	TRBJ2-1	TGTGCCAGCAGGGGTTCGGGGGGCCGCTCCTACAATGAGCAGTTCTTC	CASRGSGGRSYNEQFF
TRBV20-1	NA	NA	TRBJ1-1	TGCAGTGCTAGACGGACGGCCAACACTGAAGCTTTCTTT	CSARRTANTEAFF
TRBV6-6	NA	TRBD1	TRBJ1-5	TGTGCCAGCAGTGTATCCGGGACAGGGGAGGGTAATCAGCCCCAGCATTTT	CASSVSGTGEGNQPQHF
TRBV6-1	few	NA	TRBJ1-6	TGTGCCAGCAGTGAAGTACAGGGTTGGGCCCTCCACTTT	CASSEVQGWALHF
TRBV20-1	NA	TRBD2	TRBJ2-7	TGCAGTGCTAGACCCGCGGGACTAGCGGGGGAGCAGTACTTC	CSARPAGLAGEQYF
TRBV23-1	few	NA	TRBJ1-5	TGCGCCAGCAGTCTCCGGACAACTAGCAATCAGCCCCAGCATTTT	CASSLRTTSNQPQHF
TRBV11-2	NA	TRBD1	TRBJ2-1	TGTGCCAGCAGCTTAGAGGCCAGGGGGCCCTACAATGAGCAGTTCTTC	CASSLEARGPYNEQFF
TRBV3-1	few	NA	TRBJ1-1	TGTGCCAGCAGCCACAAGGGCTGGACCGCTGAAGCTTTCTTT	CASSHKGWTAEAFF
TRBV27	few	NA	TRBJ1-4	TGTGCCAGCAGTTTACGCACAACTAATGAAAAACTGTTTTTT	CASSLRTTNEKLFF
TRBV12-3/TRBV12-4	many	NA	TRBJ1-5	TGTGCCAGCAGTTTAGCTCGGAGTTATAGCAATCAGCCCCAGCATTTT	CASSLARSYSNQPQHF